The present entry profiles one T cell receptor (beta chain) with its context. This clonotype came up a few times. No cognate antigen has been identified for it. Base qualities are not recorded, but no much larger clone differs from it by a single base. Trimming removed 3 bases from V and 4 bases from J; the gene matches leave 8 bases unexplained. From the cysteine through the phenylalanine, the CDR3 covers 15 amino acids. The read is trimmed to its CDR3 DNA, 45 bases read in frame from base 1. The sample's treatment or condition label, in plain terms: allogeneic hematopoietic cell transplantation with graft depleted of TCRalphabeta T cells and CD19 B cells. TCRalphabeta/CD19-depleted allogeneic hematopoietic cell grafts were given to the transplant recipients, all of whom were children. This record belongs to a study of T-cell reconstitution after alpha-beta-depleted transplantation in children (dated by TCRdb to 2015 to 2016). In terms of the full investigation: T-cell immune reconstitution after TCRalphabeta/CD19-depleted allogeneic hematopoietic cell transplantation in children was quantitatively tracked in the study by means of TCR repertoire profiling. What the authors observed across the whole study: In some patients, high TCRbeta diversity at day 60 was attributed to recipient T cells and intrathymic progenitors that had survived conditioning. The apparently early alphabetaT-cell count recovery about two months after transplant was reportedly dependent on only several hundred rapidly expanded clones derived from non-depleted graft cells. Hyperexpanded clone frequencies declined over subsequent months; after one year, T-cell counts and TCRbeta diversity were mostly attributed to newly produced T cells.

The method was PCR. Instrument on record: Illumina HiSeq 2500. TCR libraries were prepared with molecular barcoding, using unique molecular identifiers to normalize TCRbeta repertoire quantification. TCRdb trimmed public reads at Q25 via fastp, called clones via MiXCR and kept in-frame beta chains. Entries are consolidated by CDR3 protein sequence, retaining the most common genes and DNA. In this sample the table shows hundreds of thousands of distinct CDR3 sequences, roughly 16% of which occur a single time. The ten largest clonotypes hold around 4.5% of the sample. Recombination joined TRBV12-3 or TRBV12-4 with TRBJ2-7; TRBD1 fits 8 bases in the junction. Specimen: PBMCs, mostly from graft donor cells, collected 360 days after TCRalphabeta/CD19-depleted stem cell transplant. The source of this sequence is a male patient aged 10-17 years who had a stem cell transplant for acute lymphoblastic leukemia, so the T cells may come from the graft donor. The nucleotide sequence is TGTGCCAGCAGTTTCGGACAGGGAAAAAATTACGAGCAGTACTTC. Translated, it gives CASSFGQGKNYEQYF.